This record covers a single TCR beta chain. Its antigen specificity is not known. Nothing much larger sits one base from this clone, and base qualities are not available. The library was obtained by PCR. Sequenced using an Illumina HiSeq 2500. Molecular barcoding was employed in the preparation of TCR libraries, with unique molecular identifiers being used to normalize TCRbeta repertoire quantification. TCRdb redid the processing of the public reads, applying fastp at Q25 and MiXCR, and retained in-frame beta chains. Rows matching on CDR3 protein sequence are summarized as one entry with the most common DNA and genes. The sample table lists 450,000 to 700,000 distinct CDR3 sequences, 27% of them with a count of one. The leading ten clones occupy about 35% of the sample. The sample comes from a study of T-cell reconstitution after alpha-beta-depleted transplantation in children (dated by TCRdb to the mid-2010s). Some background on the complete study: The study quantitatively tracked T-cell immune reconstitution after TCRalphabeta/CD19-depleted allogeneic hematopoietic cell transplantation in children using TCR repertoire profiling. Broad study findings and their caveats: Over subsequent months, a decline in hyperexpanded clone frequencies was noted, and after one year, T-cell counts and TCRbeta diversity were mostly ascribed to newly produced T cells. The high TCRbeta diversity at day 60 in some patients was ascribed to recipient T cells and intrathymic progenitors that had survived conditioning. Apparently early alphabetaT-cell count recovery about two months after transplant reportedly relied on only several hundred rapidly expanded clones derived from non-depleted graft cells.

The label giving this sample's treatment or condition can be read as: allogeneic hematopoietic cell transplantation with graft depleted of TCRalphabeta T cells and CD19 B cells. Transplant recipients were children who received TCRalphabeta/CD19-depleted allogeneic hematopoietic cell grafts. As encoded in the germline V gene (reference sequence), CDR1 is DFQATT while CDR2 is SNEGSKA. The junction shows trimming of 4 bases on V and 0 bases on J, plus 16 bases between the germline ends. The cysteine opens and the phenylalanine closes a CDR3 of 16 amino acids. Just CDR3 DNA is preserved here, 48 bases in frame from base 1.

This receptor was obtained from a boy under two years old with Wiskott-Aldrich syndrome, due to receive a stem cell transplant. The chain is encoded by TRBV20-1 joined to TRBJ2-1, with a weak D call of TRBD2 (5 bases match). The sample here was PBMCs, taken before TCRalphabeta/CD19-depleted stem cell transplant. CDR3 protein: CSANMAAGSSYNEQFF. The nucleotide sequence is given as TGCAGTGCTAATATGGCGGCGGGTAGCTCCTACAATGAGCAGTTCTTC.